The subject of this entry is one T cell receptor beta chain. This clonotype was counted only a few times. What antigen it recognizes has not been identified. No much larger clone exists at a distance of one base, and base qualities are not known. The sample comes from a study of T cells in Graves' hyperthyroidism and ophthalmopathy (dated by TCRdb to the late 2010s). With regard to the full study: Peripheral blood samples were taken at the time of initial diagnosis, prior to any treatment. TCR V-J signatures able to tell the groups apart were searched for in a discovery cohort of 100 or so patients, of whom more than 40 had Graves' ophthalmopathy and about 60 had stable Graves' hyperthyroidism. The 100 discovery patients were divided at random into training and test sets in a 7:3 ratio. The paper reports TCR Vbeta CDR3 sequencing of more than 120 peripheral blood samples: 40 or so ophthalmopathy, fewer than 80 hyperthyroidism and around 17 progressor patients. Following sampling, methimazole starting at 30 mg daily was given to hyperthyroidism patients, and high-dose intravenous methylprednisolone was given to ophthalmopathy patients. Thyroid tissue and blood T-cell repertoires from six Graves' hyperthyroidism patients were also compared in the study. An independent validation cohort of fewer than 20 hyperthyroidism patients and 15 or so patients who later progressed to ophthalmopathy tested prospective prediction of ophthalmopathy. Beyond this particular receptor, the publication reports: A model built on a 13 V-J signature distinguished ophthalmopathy from stable hyperthyroidism, reaching around 87% sensitivity and around 81% specificity in cross-validation and 80%/75% in testing. No statistical method was used to set the sample size in advance, and investigators knew the group allocation. In validation, progression to ophthalmopathy was predicted by the model with more than 65% sensitivity and roughly 76% specificity, a median of approximately 6.5 months before onset. Most expanded thyroid clonotypes (frequency above 0.001) were also found in blood, which suggests that blood repertoires may mirror thyroid immune responses.

Taken from the germline V gene, the CDR1 and CDR2 loops are SGHRS and YFSETQ. Trimming at the junction amounts to 0 bases on V and 6 bases on J, and the germline ends lie 13 bases apart. The CDR3 has 16 amino acids, counting the end cysteine and phenylalanine. Here the CDR3 DNA is all that survives: 48 bases in frame from base 1. Graves' hyperthyroidism was defined as stable when no progression to ophthalmopathy occurred over 18 months of follow-up. The hyperthyroidism patients were between 18 and 65 years old and newly diagnosed, with a disease duration of less than 2 months. Patients with uncontrolled infections, other autoimmune diseases, pregnancy or lactation were excluded. Diagnoses were based on clinical symptoms, serum thyroxine and TRAb, thyroid ultrasound and orbital computed tomography. Ficoll-Paque density gradient centrifugation was used to isolate PBMCs from approximately 11 ml of fresh peripheral blood. Total RNA was extracted with Trizol reagent, and quality was checked on an Agilent 2100 Bioanalyzer.

The TCR beta CDR3 regions were amplified from RNA transcripts. For the first round of RT-PCR on the TCR CDR3, the HTBI primer set was used together with the Qiagen OneStep RT-PCR kit. Libraries were constructed in a second round of multiplex PCR, after which size selection and purification were performed. Sequencing of the libraries was done on an Illumina HiSeq2000 using paired-end 100 bp reads. In the paper's pipeline: SOAPnuke was used to process the raw data, throwing out any read that contained adapters or uncalled bases, had a mean Phred below 15, or lacked an exact constant-primer or identifier match. High-quality paired reads were merged using COPE v1.2.5, and each unique nucleotide sequence was defined as a clonotype. Clonotypes were aligned to IMGT TRBV, TRBD and TRBJ reference segments using MiTCR v1.1. The analysis was restricted to V-J combinations with a frequency above 0.0001, which together covered about 99% of the repertoires. A TCS score was defined as the ratio of F50 (clonal expansion) to E x V (chaos), with BLOSUM62-based TCRdist applied between CDR3 peptides within each V-J. Welch's t-statistics and random forest reduced 514 V-J features to 10 to 15, which were used in a naive Bayes classifier (R e1071). TCRdb took the public reads, trimmed them with fastp at Q25, ran MiXCR for clone calling and kept in-frame beta chains. Each entry is one CDR3 protein sequence, shown with its most common DNA and genes. These V and J calls derive from TCRdb rather than the authors' analysis. This sample holds about 720,000 distinct CDR3 sequences; about 15% were observed only once. The top ten constitute under 9.5% of the sample.

Sequencing was done on a sample of blood. This receptor chain uses TRBV5-1 and TRBJ1-6; a weak D assignment points to TRBD1 (6 bases agree). The TCR comes from a man aged 18 to 29 with Graves' hyperthyroidism. The DNA sequence follows: TGCGCCAGCAGCTTGGAGGGGGACGGAATTAATTCACCCCTCCACTTT. Its translation reads: CASSLEGDGINSPLHF.